These T cell receptor beta chains were read from a single sample in a study of cytomegalovirus exposure and HLA in healthy donors. Clones were sequenced by immunoSEQ multiplex PCR, and TCRdb holds only the in-frame ones, with some missing. The sample has more than 90,000 clones, roughly 78% seen once; the top ten hold more than 0.6%. The sample taken for sequencing was PBMCs. These receptors came from a woman aged 55-70 years in good health and CMV-seronegative. Both conserved end residues are part of each CDR3. D genes are given only for firm matches. The size of a clone is reported for some rows only, either as once, few or many, or as a class for expanded clones.

j_call v_call d_call clone_size cdr3_nt cdr3_aa
TRBJ1-2 TRBV7-9 . . TGTGCCAGCCTTATCGTTGAGGCCCATGGCTACACCTTC CASLIVEAHGYTF
TRBJ2-1 TRBV13 TRBD2 . TGTGCCAGCAGCTTACCGAGCGGGAGGGGTATTGATGAGCAGTTCTTC CASSLPSGRGIDEQFF
TRBJ1-2 TRBV5-6 TRBD1 . TGTGCCAGCAGCCCCAATGTAGGGCAGACAGGGGAGTATGGCTACACCTTC CASSPNVGQTGEYGYTF
TRBJ1-2 TRBV2 . once TGTGCCAGCAGGAGGCAGAACTATGGCTACACCTTC CASRRQNYGYTF
TRBJ2-2 TRBV19 TRBD1 . TGTGCCAGTAGTATAGCGGGGACAGGGGGTACCGGGGAGCTGTTTTTT CASSIAGTGGTGELFF
TRBJ2-7 TRBV19 . . TGTGCCAGTAGTAACGGGTACGAGCAGTACTTC CASSNGYEQYF
TRBJ1-2 TRBV30 TRBD1 once TGTGCCTGGAGTAAAGGGGGCGACTATGGCTACACCTTC CAWSKGGDYGYTF
TRBJ2-7 TRBV12-5 TRBD1 few TGTGCTAGTGGTAGGGGACAGGGGGTTGGCGAGCAGTACTTC CASGRGQGVGEQYF
TRBJ2-1 TRBV7-7 TRBD2 . TGTGCCAGCAGTCGTAGCGGGGGAGGTGAGCAGTTCTTC CASSRSGGGEQFF
TRBJ2-7 TRBV5-1 . . TGCGCCAGCAGCTTGGGACAGGTTTACGAGCAGTACTTC CASSLGQVYEQYF
TRBJ2-7 TRBV7-2 TRBD2 . TGTGCCAGCCCGGGGGAGGGCTTC CASPGEGF
TRBJ2-7 TRBV6-5 . . TGTGCCAGCAGTTACTCGCCCGGCGGCGGCTACGAGCAGTACTTC CASSYSPGGGYEQYF
TRBJ1-2 TRBV6-5 . . TGTGCCACCATCAGAGGGGGACGAGGCACCTTC CATIRGGRGTF
TRBJ2-1 TRBV6-1 TRBD2 . TGTGCCAGCAGTGACCCGGGAAAAGCGGGAGGGCCTTTTAATGAGCAGTTCTTC CASSDPGKAGGPFNEQFF
TRBJ1-6 TRBV29-1 . . TGCAGCGTGAGACAGGACCTTAATTCACCCCTCCACTTT CSVRQDLNSPLHF
TRBJ1-2 TRBV4-3 . . TGCGCCAGCAGCCAAGAAGCAGGGTCTGGCTACACCTTC CASSQEAGSGYTF
TRBJ1-1 TRBV7-2 . few TGTGCCAGCGCCGGGGTGATGAACACTGAAGCTTTCTTT CASAGVMNTEAFF
TRBJ2-2 TRBV6-5 TRBD2 . TGTGCCAGCAGTTATTCAACTAGCGGGACAAACGGGGAGCTGTTTTTT CASSYSTSGTNGELFF
TRBJ2-7 TRBV7-9 TRBD2 . TGTGCCAGCAGCTTAGCGGGGGGACTAAACTCCTACGAGCAGTACTTC CASSLAGGLNSYEQYF
TRBJ2-7 TRBV7-2 . . TGTGCCAGCAGCTTCCTTCGAGGAGACGAGCAGTACTTC CASSFLRGDEQYF
TRBJ2-5 TRBV6-5 . few TGTGCCAGCAGTTACTCGGAGGGGGCGTCAGAAGAGACCCAGTACTTC CASSYSEGASEETQYF
TRBJ2-5 TRBV12-5 TRBD1 . TGTGCTAGTGGTTTCCCCGGGACAGGGGATGAAGAGACCCAGTACTTC CASGFPGTGDEETQYF
TRBJ1-1 TRBV5-1 . once TGCGCCAGCAGCTGGTCCCCGGGACTGGACAACACTGAAGCTTTCTTT CASSWSPGLDNTEAFF
TRBJ1-2 TRBV10-2 . few TGCGCCAGCACCATGGAGCCGAACTATGGCTACACCTTC CASTMEPNYGYTF
TRBJ1-5 TRBV5-6 TRBD1 . TGTGCCAGCAGCCTGACAGGGAGCAATCAGCCCCAGCATTTT CASSLTGSNQPQHF
TRBJ1-3 TRBV28 . . TGTGCCAGCAGGCGAGACAGGAGCTCTGGAAACACCATATATTTT CASRRDRSSGNTIYF
TRBJ1-4 TRBV9 . . TGTGCCAGCAGCCCAGGTCGGGGAAATGCTAATGAAAAACTGTTTTTT CASSPGRGNANEKLFF
TRBJ2-5 TRBV7-9 . . TGTGCCAGCAGCCAACAGGGTGGAGAGACCCAGTACTTC CASSQQGGETQYF
TRBJ2-7 TRBV9 . . TGTGCCAGCAGCGTAGGACCTTCCTACGCGGACGAGCAGTACTTC CASSVGPSYADEQYF
TRBJ2-7 TRBV10-2 . . TGCGCCAGCCTCCTACAGGGGAGGCGCGACGAGCAGTACTTC CASLLQGRRDEQYF
TRBJ1-1 TRBV13 TRBD1 . TGTGCCAGCAGACAGGGGGCTGGGTCTGAAGCTTTCTTT CASRQGAGSEAFF
TRBJ1-5 TRBV10-3 . . TGTGCCATCAGTGAGCGACAGAGCAATCAGCCCCAGCATTTT CAISERQSNQPQHF
TRBJ1-1 TRBV7-9 . . TGTGCCAGCAGCTTAGAGGGGGTCGGCACTGAAGCTTTCTTT CASSLEGVGTEAFF
TRBJ2-7 TRBV6-5 . . TGTGCCAGCAGTTCCCGGGGTCCCCGAGGCGACGAGCAGTACTTC CASSSRGPRGDEQYF
TRBJ2-1 TRBV5-1 TRBD1 . TGCGCCAGCAGCGACGGACAGGGCTACAATGAGCAGTTCTTC CASSDGQGYNEQFF
TRBJ2-1 TRBV4-1 TRBD2 . TGCGCCAGCAGCCAAGTGTCTAGCGGTCCGAACAATGAGCAGTTCTTC CASSQVSSGPNNEQFF
TRBJ2-1 TRBV10-2 . few TGCGCCAGCAGTGTCGGGAGAACCTACAATGAGCAGTTCTTC CASSVGRTYNEQFF
TRBJ1-1 TRBV5-1 . few TGCGCCAGCAGCTTGGAACCCGACCAGCGAGCCACTGAAGCTTTCTTT CASSLEPDQRATEAFF
TRBJ2-5 TRBV5-4 TRBD1 . TGTGCCAGCAGCTTGGACAGGGGGGAGACCCAGTACTTC CASSLDRGETQYF
TRBJ1-3 TRBV6-5 . few TGTGCCAGCAGTATCCGTGAGTCTGGAAACACCATATATTTT CASSIRESGNTIYF
TRBJ2-7 TRBV7-2 TRBD1 . TGTGCCAGCAGCTCCGGACAGGGGAGCAACGAGCAGTACTTC CASSSGQGSNEQYF
TRBJ1-6 TRBV7-9 . . TGTGCCAGCAGCTTAGGAGGGTTGGGTTCACCCCTCCACTTT CASSLGGLGSPLHF
TRBJ1-5 TRBV11-2 TRBD1 . TGTGCCAGCGCCCGGGGACAGGTCTTCAATCAGCCCCAGCATTTT CASARGQVFNQPQHF
TRBJ2-5 TRBV15 . . TGTGCCACCAGCAGACTACAGAATCTTGACCAAGAGACCCAGTACTTC CATSRLQNLDQETQYF
TRBJ2-7 TRBV27 TRBD2 . TGTGCCAGCAGTCACGGTAGCGGGAACTACGAGCAGTACTTC CASSHGSGNYEQYF
TRBJ2-3 TRBV7-9 TRBD2 . TGTGCCAGCAGCTTCGGGGGACTAGCGGGAGATACGCAGTATTTT CASSFGGLAGDTQYF
TRBJ2-5 TRBV6-5 TRBD2 . TGTGCCAGCAGTATCGCGGGAGGGGAAGAGACCCAGTACTTC CASSIAGGEETQYF